The 4 T cell receptor beta chains below come from one sample, sequenced in a study of regulatory T cells in long-lasting Graves disease. TCR beta libraries were built with iRepertoire HTBI primers and Arm-PCR of CDR3 regions. One entry per CDR3 protein results from TCRdb running MiXCR on the multiplex PCR reads. The sample includes 400,000 to 500,000 distinct CDR3 sequences, over 15% of them seen just once. Time point: newly diagnosed GD, antithyroid drugs for less than 3 months. PBMC-extracted RNA yielded the TCR library. The data also belong to a second study, concerning T cells in Graves' hyperthyroidism and ophthalmopathy.

Sequencing used peripheral blood mononuclear cells (PBMCs), obtained at new diagnosis, from a patient treated with antithyroid drugs. The receptor source for this set is a woman aged 30 to 39 with Graves disease.

The chain employs TRBV7-3 and TRBJ2-6; D is perhaps TRBD1 or TRBD2 (5 bases each). The germline V gene has CDR1 SGHTA and CDR2 FQGTGA. Trimming shortened V by 3 bases and J by 3 bases, and 18 bases separated the two germline ends. The CDR3 sequence is 18 residues long. In DNA, the CDR3 is TGTGCCAGCAGCTTGAGGGGCAGGGAGAAGATTGGGGCCAACGTCCTGACTTTC. It is translated as CASSLRGREKIGANVLTF.

In its sample, this clonotype was seen a few times. It may be a read error: a sequence one base away is much more abundant. This sequence joins TRBV6-1 and TRBJ2-2; D may be TRBD1 (5 bases). The germline V gene encodes CDR1 MNHNS and CDR2 SASEGT. The CDR3 consists of 13 residues. V dropped 11 bases and J dropped 5 bases, with 15 bases sitting between them. Here the CDR3 reads CAGGQGGTGELFF. The CDR3 nucleotides are TGTGCCGGCGGTCAGGGTGGTACCGGGGAGCTGTTTTTT.

This chain links TRBV20-1 with TRBJ2-7; 8 positions match TRBD1. The V segment lost 3 bases and the J segment 7 bases; nucleotides outside the gene matches: 23. CDR3 length equals 18 residues. Germline V CDR1 and CDR2: DFQATT, SNEGSKA (reference sequence). The CDR3 DNA reads TGCAGTGCTAGGAGGGACAGGAAAACCCGCGCTCAAATTCGGGAGCAGTACTTC. Protein sequence: CSARRDRKTRAQIREQYF.

This clonotype was detected ten times or more. The rearrangement joins TRBV3-1 to TRBJ2-1, with D tentatively TRBD2 (5 bases). Germline lookup yields CDR1 LGHDT and CDR2 YNNKEL (reference sequence). Between the trimmed V and J ends, which lost 1 base and 4 bases, there was a span of 14 bases. This CDR3 is 16 amino acids long. Here the CDR3 DNA reads TGTGCCAGCAGCCAAGTCGACGGCCGGGATTACAATGAGCAGTTCTTC. The encoded protein is CASSQVDGRDYNEQFF.